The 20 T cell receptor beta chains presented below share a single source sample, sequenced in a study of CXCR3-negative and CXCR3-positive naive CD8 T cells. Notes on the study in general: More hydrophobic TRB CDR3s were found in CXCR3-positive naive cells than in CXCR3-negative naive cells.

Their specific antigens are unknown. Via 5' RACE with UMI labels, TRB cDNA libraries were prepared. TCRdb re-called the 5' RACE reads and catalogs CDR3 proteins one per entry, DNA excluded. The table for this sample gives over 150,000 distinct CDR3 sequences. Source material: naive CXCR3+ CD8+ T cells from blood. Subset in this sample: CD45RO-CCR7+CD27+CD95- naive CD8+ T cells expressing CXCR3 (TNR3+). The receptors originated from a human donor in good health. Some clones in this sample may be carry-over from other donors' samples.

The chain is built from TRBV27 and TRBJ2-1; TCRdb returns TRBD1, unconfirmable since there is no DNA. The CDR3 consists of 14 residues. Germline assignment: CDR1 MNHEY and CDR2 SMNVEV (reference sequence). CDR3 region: CASSLGTGFSEQFF.

The CDR3 loop is CASRGPGPEQYF. The gene calls are TRBV27 and TRBJ2-7; TCRdb designates TRBD1, a call that cannot be tested without DNA. The V gene's germline CDR1 is MNHEY and CDR2 SMNVEV (reference sequence). The CDR3 totals 12 residues.

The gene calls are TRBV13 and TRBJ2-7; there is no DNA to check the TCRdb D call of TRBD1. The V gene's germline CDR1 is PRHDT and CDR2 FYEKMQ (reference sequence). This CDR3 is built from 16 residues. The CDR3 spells CASSGQASGIRYEQYF.

CDR3 protein: CASTQLAPYEQYF. The chain employs TRBV28 and TRBJ2-7. CDR1 is MDHEN and CDR2 is SYDVKM in the germline V gene. The CDR3 covers 13 residues.

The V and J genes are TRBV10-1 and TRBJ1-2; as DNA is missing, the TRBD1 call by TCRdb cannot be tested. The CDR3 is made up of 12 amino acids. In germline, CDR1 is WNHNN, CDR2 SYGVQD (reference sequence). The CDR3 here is CASGPGTTGYTF.

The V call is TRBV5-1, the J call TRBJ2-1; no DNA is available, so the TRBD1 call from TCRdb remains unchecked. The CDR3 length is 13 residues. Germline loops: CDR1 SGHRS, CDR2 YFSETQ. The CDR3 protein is CASSPGGTNEQFF.

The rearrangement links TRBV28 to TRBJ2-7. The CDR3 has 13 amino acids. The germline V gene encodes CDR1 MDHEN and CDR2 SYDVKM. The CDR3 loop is CASRFLWSYEQYF.

The CDR3 sequence is CASSRDGPADEQYF. V and J are TRBV7-3 and TRBJ2-7; TCRdb outputs TRBD1, but without DNA this stays unchecked. Germline assignment: CDR1 SGHTA and CDR2 FQGTGA. The CDR3 is 14 amino acids.

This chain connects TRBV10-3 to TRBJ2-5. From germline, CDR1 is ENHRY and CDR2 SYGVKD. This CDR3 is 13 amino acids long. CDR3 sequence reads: CAISDGEQETQYF.

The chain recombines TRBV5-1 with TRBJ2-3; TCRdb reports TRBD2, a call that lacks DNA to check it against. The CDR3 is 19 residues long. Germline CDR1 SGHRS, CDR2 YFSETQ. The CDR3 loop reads CASSPMGLAGALGTDTQYF.

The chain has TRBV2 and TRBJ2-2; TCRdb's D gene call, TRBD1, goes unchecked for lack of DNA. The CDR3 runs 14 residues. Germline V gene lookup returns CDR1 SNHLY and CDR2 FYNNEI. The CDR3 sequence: CASIGAANNGELFF.

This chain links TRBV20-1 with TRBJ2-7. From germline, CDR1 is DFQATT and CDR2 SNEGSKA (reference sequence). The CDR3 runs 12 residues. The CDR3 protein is CSARAASYEQYF.

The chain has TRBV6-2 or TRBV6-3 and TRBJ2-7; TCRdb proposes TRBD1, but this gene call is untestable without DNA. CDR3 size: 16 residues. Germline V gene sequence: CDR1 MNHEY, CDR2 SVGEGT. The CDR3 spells CASSYPTGGPSYDQYF.

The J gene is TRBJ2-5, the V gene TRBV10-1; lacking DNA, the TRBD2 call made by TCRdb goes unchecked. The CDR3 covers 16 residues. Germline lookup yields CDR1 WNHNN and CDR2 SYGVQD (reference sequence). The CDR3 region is CASSNGLAGIGETQYF.

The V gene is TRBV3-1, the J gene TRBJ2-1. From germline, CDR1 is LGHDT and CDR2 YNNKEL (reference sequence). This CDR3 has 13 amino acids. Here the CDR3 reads CASSETSVSSQFF.

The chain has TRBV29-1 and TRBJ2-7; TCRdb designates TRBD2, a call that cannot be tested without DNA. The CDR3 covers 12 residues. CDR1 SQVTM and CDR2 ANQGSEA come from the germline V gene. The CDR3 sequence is CSVGDYGGEQYF.

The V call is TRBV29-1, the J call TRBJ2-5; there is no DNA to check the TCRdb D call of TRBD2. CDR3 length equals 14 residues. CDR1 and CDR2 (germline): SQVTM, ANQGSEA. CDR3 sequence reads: CSVDSPGVQETQYF. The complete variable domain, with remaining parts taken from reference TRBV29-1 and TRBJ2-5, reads SAVISQKPSRDICQRGTSLTIQCQVDSQVTMMFWYRQQPGQSLTLIATANQGSEATYESGFVIDKFPISRPNLTFSTLTVSNMSPEDSSIYLCSVDSPGVQETQYFGPGTRLLVL.

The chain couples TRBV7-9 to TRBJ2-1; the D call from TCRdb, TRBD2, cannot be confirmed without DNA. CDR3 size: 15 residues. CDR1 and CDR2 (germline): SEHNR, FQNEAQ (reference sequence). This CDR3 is CASSSSAEYNNEQFF.

CDR3 sequence: CASSLNQYEQYF. This chain joins TRBV28 and TRBJ2-7. The CDR3 sequence is 12 residues long. CDR1 MDHEN and CDR2 SYDVKM come from the germline V gene.

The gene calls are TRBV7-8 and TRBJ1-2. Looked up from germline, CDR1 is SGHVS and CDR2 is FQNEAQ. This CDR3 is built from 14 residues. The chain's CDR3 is CASWRGDVIHGYTF. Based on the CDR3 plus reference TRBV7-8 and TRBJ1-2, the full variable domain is GAGVSQSPRYKVAKRGQDVALRCDPISGHVSLFWYQQALGQGPEFLTYFQNEAQLDKSGLPSDRFFAERPEGSVSTLKIQRTQQEDSAVYLCASWRGDVIHGYTFGSGTRLTVV.